These 13 T cell receptor beta chains share one sample of origin, sequenced in a study of identical twins. Using its own MiXCR run on the 5' RACE reads, TCRdb lists one record per CDR3 protein. Of 1.5 million or so distinct CDR3 sequences listed, less than 40% are singletons. The sequencing input was cord blood. These receptors all stem from a newborn girl in good health.

This clonotype came up many times. The J gene is TRBJ1-2, the V gene TRBV12-3 or TRBV12-4; TRBD1 is a possible D gene (5 bases). The CDR3 consists of 13 residues. V gave up 1 base and J gave up 3 bases, with 6 bases separating them. This chain's CDR3 is CASSLDRHYGYTF. The CDR3, as DNA: TGTGCCAGCAGTTTAGACAGGCACTATGGCTACACCTTC.

This chain uses TRBV28 with TRBJ2-1; D uncertain. The better agreement between TRBJ2-7 and the DNA end casts doubt on the J call. There are 13 residues in the CDR3. CDR1 is MDHEN, CDR2 SYDVKM, per germline. For the CDR3, the DNA is TGTGCCAGCAGTCCCACCCTACGCAATGAGCAGTACTTC. Its protein is CASSPTLRNEQYF.

This clonotype turned up a few times. The chain has TRBV10-1 and TRBJ1-4; D might be TRBD1 (6 bases). V was cut by 1 base and J by 0 bases, with 18 bases left in between. Germline CDR1 is WNHNN and CDR2 is SYGVQD (reference sequence). CDR3 length equals 19 residues. The CDR3: CASSEFPTGWGATNEKLFF. In nucleotides, the CDR3 is TGCGCCAGCAGTGAGTTCCCGACAGGATGGGGAGCAACTAATGAAAAACTGTTTTTT.

The chain couples TRBV5-1 to TRBJ2-1; tentative D call: TRBD1 (6 bases). Germline loops: CDR1 SGHRS, CDR2 YFSETQ. CDR3 length: 11 residues. The V end was cut by 7 bases, the J end by 9 bases, with 11 bases between. CDR3 loop: CASHRETEQFF. The CDR3 region has the DNA TGCGCCAGCCACAGGGAAACTGAGCAGTTCTTC. The whole variable domain, filled in from reference TRBV5-1 and TRBJ2-1, reads KAGVTQTPRYLIKTRGQQVTLSCSPISGHRSVSWYQQTPGQGLQFLFEYFSETQRNKGNFPGRFSGRQFSNSRSEMNVSTLELGDSALYLCASHRETEQFFGPGTRLTVL.

This chain links TRBV28 with TRBJ2-1; D perhaps matches TRBD2 (6 bases). Germline lookup yields CDR1 MDHEN and CDR2 SYDVKM. The CDR3 spans 15 residues. Deletions cut 3 bases from V and 9 bases from J, with 18 bases between. Here the CDR3 DNA reads TGTGCCAGCAGTTTTCCTCCTCGGGGGTGGGGTGAGCAGTTCTTC. Translated, it gives CASSFPPRGWGEQFF.

The rearrangement joins TRBV4-1 to TRBJ2-6, with D hard to call. V was clipped by 3 bases and J by 0 bases, with 15 bases between them. Germline V lookup: CDR1 MGHRA, CDR2 YSYEKL. The CDR3 has 18 amino acids. CDR3 in amino acids: CASSQFPKGRSGANVLTF. Here the CDR3 DNA reads TGCGCCAGCAGCCAGTTTCCCAAGGGTCGCTCTGGGGCCAACGTCCTGACTTTC.

The rearrangement joins TRBV18 to TRBJ1-6, with D possibly TRBD1 on 5 matching bases. The V and J ends lost 2 bases and 10 bases respectively, with 15 bases between them. The germline CDR1 and CDR2 sequences are KGHSH and LQKENI. The CDR3 is 15 amino acids. CDR3 residues: CASSPGAQGMSPLHF. The CDR3 nucleotides are TGTGCCAGCTCACCAGGGGCCCAAGGGATGTCACCCCTCCACTTT.

This clonotype appeared a few times. Written as DNA, the CDR3 is TGCGCCAGCAGGGGGGACCCTTCCTACGAGCAGTACTTC. Translation gives CASRGDPSYEQYF. This chain joins TRBV5-1 and TRBJ2-7; D may correspond to TRBD1 or TRBD2 (5 bases each). The germline gives CDR1 SGHRS, CDR2 YFSETQ. V was pared by 5 bases and J by 1 base, with 10 bases between. The CDR3 sequence is 13 residues long.

The chain combines TRBV20-1 with TRBJ2-4; TRBD2 matches 10 bases. The V segment lost 3 bases and the J segment 0 bases; nucleotides outside the gene matches: 5. Germline CDR1 DFQATT, CDR2 SNEGSKA (reference sequence). CDR3 length: 16 amino acids. The CDR3 sequence: CSASKLAGEAKNIQYF. The CDR3, as DNA: TGCAGTGCTAGTAAGCTAGCGGGGGAAGCCAAAAACATTCAGTACTTC.

The chain has TRBV5-6 and TRBJ2-7; D is unclear. V was pared by 4 bases and J by 1 base, with 15 bases between. The germline gives CDR1 SGHDT, CDR2 YYEEEE. The CDR3 contains 15 residues. CDR3 nucleotide sequence: TGTGCCAGCAGCCCTGAGATTGAAGGATCCTACGAGCAGTACTTC. As protein: CASSPEIEGSYEQYF.

The chain is built from TRBV28 and TRBJ2-3; a weak D match, TRBD1 (5 bases). CDR3 length equals 17 residues. CDR1 is MDHEN and CDR2 is SYDVKM in the germline V gene. The germline V and J ends were trimmed by 0 bases and 2 bases, with 15 bases remaining between them. The CDR3 DNA is TGTGCCAGCAGTTTATGGTCCGTTAGGGGTCCCACAGATACGCAGTATTTT. Residues: CASSLWSVRGPTDTQYF. The variable domain in full, completed from reference TRBV28 and TRBJ2-3, reads DVKVTQSSRYLVKRTGEKVFLECVQDMDHENMFWYRQDPGLGLRLIYFSYDVKMKEKGDIPEGYSVSREKKERFSLILESASTNQTSMYLCASSLWSVRGPTDTQYFGPGTRLTVL.

Worth noting for this clonotype: This may be a read error: a much more frequent sequence differs by one nucleotide. The rearrangement uses TRBV25-1 and TRBJ2-3, with D possibly being TRBD2 (5 bases). Trimming shortened V by 11 bases and J by 2 bases, and 14 bases separated the two germline ends. Germline CDR1 and CDR2: MGHDK and SYGVNS. This CDR3 contains 13 residues. CDR3 in amino acids: CAGNGVITDTQYF. The CDR3 nucleotides read TGTGCCGGCAACGGGGTGATCACAGATACGCAGTATTTT.

This clonotype was found a few times. This rearrangement joins TRBV2 to TRBJ2-3; D may be TRBD2 (6 bases). The CDR3 is 13 residues long. Germline V gene lookup returns CDR1 SNHLY and CDR2 FYNNEI. The V end lost 7 bases, the J end lost 6 bases, and 14 bases lay between the germline ends. Here the CDR3 reads CASKWASADTQYF. CDR3 DNA: TGTGCCAGCAAATGGGCTAGCGCTGATACGCAGTATTTT.